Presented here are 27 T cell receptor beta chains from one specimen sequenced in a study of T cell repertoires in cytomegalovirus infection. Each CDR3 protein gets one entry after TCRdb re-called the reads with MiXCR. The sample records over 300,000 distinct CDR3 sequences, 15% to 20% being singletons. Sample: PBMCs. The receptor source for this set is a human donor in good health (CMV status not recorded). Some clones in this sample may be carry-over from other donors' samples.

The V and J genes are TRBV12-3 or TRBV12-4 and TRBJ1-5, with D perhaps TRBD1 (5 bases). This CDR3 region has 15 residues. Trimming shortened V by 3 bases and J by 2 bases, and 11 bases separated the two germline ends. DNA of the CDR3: TGTGCCAGCAGTTTTTGGGGACTGGGCAATCAGCCCCAGCATTTT. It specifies CASSFWGLGNQPQHF.

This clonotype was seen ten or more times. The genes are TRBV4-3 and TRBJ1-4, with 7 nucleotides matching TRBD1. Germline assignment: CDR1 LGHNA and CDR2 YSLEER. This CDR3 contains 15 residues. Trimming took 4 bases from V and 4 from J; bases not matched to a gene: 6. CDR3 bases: TGCGCCAGCAGCCCACCAGGGGGGATTAATGAAAAACTGTTTTTT. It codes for CASSPPGGINEKLFF.

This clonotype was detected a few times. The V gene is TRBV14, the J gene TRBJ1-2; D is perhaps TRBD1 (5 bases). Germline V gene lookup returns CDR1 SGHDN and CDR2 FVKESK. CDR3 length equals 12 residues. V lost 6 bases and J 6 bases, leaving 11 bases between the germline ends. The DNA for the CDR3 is TGTGCCAGCAGTCACCAGGGAAATGGCTACACCTTC. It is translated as CASSHQGNGYTF.

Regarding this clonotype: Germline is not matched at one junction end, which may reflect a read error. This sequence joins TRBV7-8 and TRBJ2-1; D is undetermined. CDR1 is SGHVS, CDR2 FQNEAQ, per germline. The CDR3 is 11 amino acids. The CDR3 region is CASSLYNEEFF. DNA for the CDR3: TGTGCCAGCAGCCTTTACAATGAGGAGTTCTTC.

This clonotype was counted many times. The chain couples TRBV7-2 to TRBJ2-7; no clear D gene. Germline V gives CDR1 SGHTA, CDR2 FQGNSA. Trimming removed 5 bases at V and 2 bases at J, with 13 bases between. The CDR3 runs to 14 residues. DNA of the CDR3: TGTGCCAGCAGCCGGAGCAGTGGGGCCTACGAGCAGTACTTC. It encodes CASSRSSGAYEQYF.

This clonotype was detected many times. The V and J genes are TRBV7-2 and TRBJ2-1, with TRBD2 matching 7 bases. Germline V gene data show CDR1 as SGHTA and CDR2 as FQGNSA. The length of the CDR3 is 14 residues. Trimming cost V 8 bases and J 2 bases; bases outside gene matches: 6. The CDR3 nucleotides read TGTGCCAGCTCGCTGGCGGGGGCCTACAATGAGCAGTTCTTC. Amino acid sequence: CASSLAGAYNEQFF.

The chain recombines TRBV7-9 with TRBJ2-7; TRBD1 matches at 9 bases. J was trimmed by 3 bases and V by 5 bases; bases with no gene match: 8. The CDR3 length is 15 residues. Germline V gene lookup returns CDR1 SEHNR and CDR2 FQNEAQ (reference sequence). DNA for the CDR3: TGTGCCAGCAGCCCCGGGACAGGGAGGTTCTACGAGCAGTACTTC. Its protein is CASSPGTGRFYEQYF.

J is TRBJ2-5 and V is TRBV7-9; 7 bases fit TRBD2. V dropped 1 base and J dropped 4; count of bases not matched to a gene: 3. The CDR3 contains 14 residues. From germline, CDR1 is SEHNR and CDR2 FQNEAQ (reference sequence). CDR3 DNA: TGTGCCAGCAGCTTAGATGGACTAGTAGAGACCCAGTACTTC. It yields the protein CASSLDGLVETQYF.

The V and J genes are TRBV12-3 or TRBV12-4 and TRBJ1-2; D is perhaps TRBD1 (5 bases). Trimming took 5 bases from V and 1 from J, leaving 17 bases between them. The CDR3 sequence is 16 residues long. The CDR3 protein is CASSRATATLNYGYTF. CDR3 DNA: TGTGCCAGCAGTCGGGCGACAGCCACCCTTAACTATGGCTACACCTTC.

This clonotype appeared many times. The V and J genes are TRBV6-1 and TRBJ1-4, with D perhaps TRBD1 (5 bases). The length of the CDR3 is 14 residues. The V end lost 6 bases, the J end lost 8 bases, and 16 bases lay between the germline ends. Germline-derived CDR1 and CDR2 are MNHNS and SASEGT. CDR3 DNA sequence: TGTGCCAGCAGCCTACGAGGGGCGCGGGAAAAACTGTTTTTT. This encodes CASSLRGAREKLFF.

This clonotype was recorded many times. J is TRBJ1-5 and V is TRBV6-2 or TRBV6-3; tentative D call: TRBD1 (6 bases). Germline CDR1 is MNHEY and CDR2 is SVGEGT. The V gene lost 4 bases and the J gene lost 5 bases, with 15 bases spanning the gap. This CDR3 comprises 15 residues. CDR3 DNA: TGTGCCAGCAGTTCAGCAGGGGCAGGGGATCAGCCCCAGCATTTT. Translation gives CASSSAGAGDQPQHF.

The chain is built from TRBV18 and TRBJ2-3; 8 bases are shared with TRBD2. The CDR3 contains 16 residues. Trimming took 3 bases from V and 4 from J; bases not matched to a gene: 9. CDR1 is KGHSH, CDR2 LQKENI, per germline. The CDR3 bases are TGTGCCAGCTCACCTTCCGGGGGGGCCTTTGCAGATACGCAGTATTTT. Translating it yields CASSPSGGAFADTQYF.

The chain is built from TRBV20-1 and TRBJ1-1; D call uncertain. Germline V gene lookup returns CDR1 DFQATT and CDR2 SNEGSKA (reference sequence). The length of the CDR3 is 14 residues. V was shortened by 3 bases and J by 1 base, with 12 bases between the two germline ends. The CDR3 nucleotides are TGCAGTGCTAGGGTGGCTGAGGGGAACACTGAAGCTTTCTTT. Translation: CSARVAEGNTEAFF.

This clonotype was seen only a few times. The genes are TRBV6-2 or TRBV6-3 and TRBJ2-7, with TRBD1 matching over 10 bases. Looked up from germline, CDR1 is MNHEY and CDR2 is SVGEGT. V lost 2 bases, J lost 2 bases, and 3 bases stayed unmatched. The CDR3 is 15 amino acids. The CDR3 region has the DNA TGTGCCAGCAGTTACGGGGACAGGGGAACCTACGAGCAGTACTTC. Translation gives CASSYGDRGTYEQYF.

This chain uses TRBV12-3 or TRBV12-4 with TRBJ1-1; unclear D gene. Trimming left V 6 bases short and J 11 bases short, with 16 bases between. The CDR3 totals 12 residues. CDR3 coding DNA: TGTGCCAGCAGGGGCCTGGGTTCTTGGGCTTTCTTT. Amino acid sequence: CASRGLGSWAFF.

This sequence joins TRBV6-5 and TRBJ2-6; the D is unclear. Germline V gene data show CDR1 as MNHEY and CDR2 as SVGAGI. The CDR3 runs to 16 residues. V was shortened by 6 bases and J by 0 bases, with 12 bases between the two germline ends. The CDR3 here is CASSPTPASGANVLTF. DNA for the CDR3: TGTGCCAGCAGCCCCACCCCGGCCTCTGGGGCCAACGTCCTGACTTTC.

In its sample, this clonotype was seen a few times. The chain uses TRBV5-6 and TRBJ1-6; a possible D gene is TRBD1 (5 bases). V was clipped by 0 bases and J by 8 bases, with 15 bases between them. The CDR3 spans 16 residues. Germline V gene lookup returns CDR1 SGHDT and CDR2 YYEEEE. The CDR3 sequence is CASSLAQAGGDSPLHF. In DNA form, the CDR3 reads TGTGCCAGCAGCTTGGCACAGGCAGGCGGGGATTCACCCCTCCACTTT.

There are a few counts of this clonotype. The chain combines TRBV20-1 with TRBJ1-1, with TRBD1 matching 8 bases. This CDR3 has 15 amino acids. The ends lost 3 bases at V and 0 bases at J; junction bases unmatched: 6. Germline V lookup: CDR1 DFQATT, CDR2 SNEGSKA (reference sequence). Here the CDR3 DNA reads TGCAGTGCTAGGGGACAGGTGACCATGAACACTGAAGCTTTCTTT. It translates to CSARGQVTMNTEAFF.

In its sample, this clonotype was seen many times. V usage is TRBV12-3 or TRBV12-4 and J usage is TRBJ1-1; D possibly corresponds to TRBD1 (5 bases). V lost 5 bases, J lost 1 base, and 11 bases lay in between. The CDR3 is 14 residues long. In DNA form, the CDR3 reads TGTGCCAGCAGTCCCGACAGCCGGAACACTGAAGCTTTCTTT. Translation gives CASSPDSRNTEAFF.

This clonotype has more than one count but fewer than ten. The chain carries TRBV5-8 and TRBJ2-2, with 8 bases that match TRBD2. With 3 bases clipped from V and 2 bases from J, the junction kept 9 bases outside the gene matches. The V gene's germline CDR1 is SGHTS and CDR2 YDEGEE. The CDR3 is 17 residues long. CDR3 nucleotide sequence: TGTGCCAGCAGCTACACGGCACTAGCGGTTAACACCGGGGAGCTGTTTTTT. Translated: CASSYTALAVNTGELFF.

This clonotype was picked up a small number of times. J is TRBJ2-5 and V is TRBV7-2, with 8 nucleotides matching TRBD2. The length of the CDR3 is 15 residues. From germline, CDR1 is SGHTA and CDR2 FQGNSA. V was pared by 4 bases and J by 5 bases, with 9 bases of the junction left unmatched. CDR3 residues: CASSYSGALGETQYF. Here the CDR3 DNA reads TGTGCCAGCAGCTATAGCGGGGCCCTAGGGGAGACCCAGTACTTC.

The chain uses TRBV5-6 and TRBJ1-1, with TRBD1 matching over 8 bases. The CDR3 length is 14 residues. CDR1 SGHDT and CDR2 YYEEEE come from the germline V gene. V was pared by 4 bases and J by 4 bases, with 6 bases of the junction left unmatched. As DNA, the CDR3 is TGTGCCAGCAGCCACACCGACAGGGGCACTGAAGCTTTCTTT. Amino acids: CASSHTDRGTEAFF.

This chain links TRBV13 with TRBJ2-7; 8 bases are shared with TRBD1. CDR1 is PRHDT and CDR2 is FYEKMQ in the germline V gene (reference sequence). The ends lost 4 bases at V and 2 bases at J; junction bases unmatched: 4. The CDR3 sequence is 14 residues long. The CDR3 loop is CASSWTGSAYEQYF. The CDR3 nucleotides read TGTGCCAGCAGCTGGACAGGGTCGGCCTACGAGCAGTACTTC.

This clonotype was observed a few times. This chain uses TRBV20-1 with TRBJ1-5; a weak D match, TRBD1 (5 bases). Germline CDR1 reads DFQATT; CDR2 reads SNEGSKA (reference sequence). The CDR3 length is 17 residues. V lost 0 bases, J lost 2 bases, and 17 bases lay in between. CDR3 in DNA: TGCAGTGCTAGAGATTGGGGGGACCCTAGCGGCAATCAGCCCCAGCATTTT. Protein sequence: CSARDWGDPSGNQPQHF.

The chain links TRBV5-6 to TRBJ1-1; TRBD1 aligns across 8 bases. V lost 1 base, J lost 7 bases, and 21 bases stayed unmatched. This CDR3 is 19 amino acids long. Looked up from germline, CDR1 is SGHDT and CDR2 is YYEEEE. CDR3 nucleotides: TGTGCCAGCAGCTTGCAGGGGGCGCCGGTCAACAGGGGAGAGGGTGAAGCTTTCTTT. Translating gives CASSLQGAPVNRGEGEAFF.

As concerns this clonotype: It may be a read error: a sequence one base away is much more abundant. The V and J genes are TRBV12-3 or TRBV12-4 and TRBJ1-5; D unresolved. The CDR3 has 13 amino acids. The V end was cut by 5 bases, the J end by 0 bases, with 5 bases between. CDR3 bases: TGTGCCAGCAGTCGATATAGCAATCAGCCCCAGCATTTT. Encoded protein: CASSRYSNQPQHF.

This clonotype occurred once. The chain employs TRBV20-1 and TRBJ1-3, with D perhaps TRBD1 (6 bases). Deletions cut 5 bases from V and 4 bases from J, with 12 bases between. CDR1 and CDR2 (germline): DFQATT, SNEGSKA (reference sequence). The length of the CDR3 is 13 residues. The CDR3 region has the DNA TGCAGTGCTTACCGGGACAACGGAAACACCATATATTTT. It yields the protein CSAYRDNGNTIYF.